This TCR beta chain derives from a study of radiation and T cells in renal cell carcinoma. TCRdb keeps only in-frame clones here, not all; method: immunoSEQ multiplex PCR. The sample carries about 170,000 clones, roughly nine tenths recorded once. Noted time point: blood 4 weeks post-SBRT, at nephrectomy. Treatment in this sample: 15 Gy SBRT to primary tumor, nephrectomy 4 weeks later. Nephrectomy followed 15 Gy stereotactic body radiation by 4 weeks. The TCR originated in a woman aged 45-60 years with renal cell carcinoma. Source: blood, taken from a patient whose treatment included radiotherapy and nephrectomy.

CDR3 sequence: CASSFVQGADTQYF. For the CDR3, the DNA is TGTGCCAGCAGCTTTGTCCAGGGGGCGGATACGCAGTATTTT. The chain employs TRBV6-6 and TRBJ2-3; 8 bases are a match to TRBD1. Germline values: CDR1 MNHNY, CDR2 SVGAGI (reference sequence). The CDR3 is made up of 14 amino acids. J lost 6 bases, V lost 6 bases, and 8 bases had no gene match.